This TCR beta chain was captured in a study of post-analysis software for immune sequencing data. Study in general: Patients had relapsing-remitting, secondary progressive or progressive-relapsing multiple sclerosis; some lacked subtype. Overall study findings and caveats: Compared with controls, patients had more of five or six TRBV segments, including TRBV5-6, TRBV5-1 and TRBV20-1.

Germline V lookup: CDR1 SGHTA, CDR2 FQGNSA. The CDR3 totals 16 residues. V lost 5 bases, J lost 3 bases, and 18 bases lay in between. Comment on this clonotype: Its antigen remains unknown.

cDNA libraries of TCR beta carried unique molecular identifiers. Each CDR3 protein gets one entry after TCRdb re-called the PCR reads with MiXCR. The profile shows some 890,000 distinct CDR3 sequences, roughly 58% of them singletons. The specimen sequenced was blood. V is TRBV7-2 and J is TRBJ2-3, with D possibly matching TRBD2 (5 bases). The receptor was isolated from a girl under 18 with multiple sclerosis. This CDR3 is CASSRVQRDRTDTQYF. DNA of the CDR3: TGTGCCAGCAGCCGAGTCCAACGGGATAGAACAGATACGCAGTATTTT.